This TCR beta chain was documented in a study of OX40 agonist ivuxolimab in advanced cancers. Study-level information: Head and neck, renal cell, melanoma or hepatocellular carcinoma were the cancers that dose-escalation patients had.

Study results and limitations: Specificity for antigen went undetermined in the expanded peripheral T cells. Partly responding patients at 0.1-3.0 mg/kg showed some of the smallest clonal expansion.

The protocol was immunoSEQ multiplex PCR, while the TCRdb copy is restricted to in-frame clones and leaves out a portion. The sample has 98,000 or so clones; 89% are singletons. Germline assignment: CDR1 SEHNR and CDR2 FQNEAQ (reference sequence). This CDR3 is 13 amino acids long. V lost 2 bases and J 0 bases, leaving 4 bases between the germline ends. As for this clone: Its antigen is unidentified.

This chain links TRBV7-9 with TRBJ1-1; the D is unclear. The sequencing used CD4+ or CD8+ T cells sorted from blood, collected in a trial of the OX40 agonist ivuxolimab. The clonotype was recovered from an adult with an advanced solid tumor such as melanoma, head and neck, liver or kidney cancer. CDR3 nucleotides: TGTGCCAGCAGCTTATTCGTGAACACTGAAGCTTTCTTT. This encodes CASSLFVNTEAFF.